A single sample is the source of the 22 T cell receptor beta chains below, sequenced in a study of cytomegalovirus exposure and HLA in healthy donors. Some clones are missing from TCRdb's copy, which holds only in-frame ones; the method was immunoSEQ multiplex PCR. Of about 200,000 clones listed, around 86% are singletons. Sample: PBMCs. Source of these receptors: a woman aged 18-35 years in good health and CMV-seropositive.

A remark on this clone: A read error may account for a junction end that differs from germline. The chain combines TRBV7-7 with TRBJ1-1; tentatively, D is TRBD1 (5 bases). The germline V gene has CDR1 SSHAT and CDR2 FNYEAQ (reference sequence). CDR3 size: 13 residues. The CDR3 is CASSLDRNTEAFF. The CDR3 nucleotides read TGTGCTAGCAGCTTAGACAGGAACACTGAAGCTTTCTTT.

This sequence joins TRBV19 and TRBJ2-1; 9 nucleotides line up with TRBD2. J gave up 10 bases and V 5 bases, and 12 bases lay outside the gene matches. The germline CDR1 and CDR2 sequences are LNHDA and SQIVND (reference sequence). There are 15 residues in the CDR3. In DNA, the CDR3 is TGTGCCAGTAGTCCCGCCCTGGCGGGAGGGGGCGAGCAGTTCTTC. It is translated as CASSPALAGGGEQFF.

The gene calls are TRBV28 and TRBJ1-1, with D uncertain. Trimming shortened V by 5 bases and J by 2 bases, and 12 bases separated the two germline ends. There are 14 residues in the CDR3. Germline CDR1 MDHEN, CDR2 SYDVKM. The CDR3: CASSLRRYNTEAFF. CDR3 bases: TGTGCCAGCAGTCTCAGGAGGTATAACACTGAAGCTTTCTTT.

J is TRBJ1-5 and V is TRBV12-5; a possible D gene is TRBD1 (5 bases). The germline gives CDR1 LGHNT, CDR2 FRNRAP. With 4 bases removed from V and 7 bases from J, the gap between germline ends came to 17 bases. The CDR3 is 15 amino acids. CDR3 region: CASGSEGIVRQPQHF. The CDR3 DNA reads TGTGCTAGTGGTTCGGAGGGGATAGTACGGCAGCCCCAGCATTTT.

The V call is TRBV28, the J call TRBJ2-7; possible D gene TRBD1, 5 bases. The V end was cut by 5 bases, the J end by 2 bases, with 13 bases between. Germline loops: CDR1 MDHEN, CDR2 SYDVKM. There are 14 residues in the CDR3. Here the CDR3 DNA reads TGTGCCAGCAGTCCCTGGACAAGTACCTACGAGCAGTACTTC. Residues: CASSPWTSTYEQYF.

The chain uses TRBV28 and TRBJ1-5; 8 bases match TRBD1. This CDR3 has 15 residues. With 7 bases clipped from V and 7 bases from J, the junction kept 12 bases outside the gene matches. Per germline, CDR1 MDHEN and CDR2 SYDVKM. The CDR3 loop reads CASTDHRGEGQPQHF. The CDR3 coding sequence is TGTGCCAGCACCGATCACAGGGGGGAAGGCCAGCCCCAGCATTTT.

This sequence joins TRBV25-1 and TRBJ2-5; D may be TRBD1 (6 bases). V was pared by 6 bases and J by 4 bases, with 9 bases between. The germline gives CDR1 MGHDK, CDR2 SYGVNS. This CDR3 is 12 amino acids long. CDR3 in amino acids: CASSRGGETQYF. In DNA form, the CDR3 reads TGTGCCAGCAGCCGAGGGGGAGAGACCCAGTACTTC.

The V and J genes are TRBV5-4 and TRBJ2-2; TRBD2 matches at 7 bases. The trim removed 0 bases at V and 2 bases at J, leaving 4 bases unmatched. This CDR3 contains 16 residues. Germline assignment: CDR1 SGHNT and CDR2 YYREEE (reference sequence). CDR3 residues: CASSLESGANTGELFF. As DNA, the CDR3 is TGTGCCAGCAGCTTGGAGAGCGGGGCTAACACCGGGGAGCTGTTTTTT. Combining the CDR3 with reference TRBV5-4 and TRBJ2-2 gives the whole variable domain ETGVTQSPTHLIKTRGQQVTLRCSSQSGHNTVSWYQQALGQGPQFIFQYYREEENGRGNFPPRFSGLQFPNYSSELNVNALELDDSALYLCASSLESGANTGELFFGEGSRLTVL.

The chain has TRBV14 and TRBJ1-2; unclear D gene. The CDR3 covers 15 residues. The V and J ends lost 6 bases and 5 bases respectively, with 19 bases between them. The germline V gene encodes CDR1 SGHDN and CDR2 FVKESK. The CDR3 DNA reads TGTGCCAGCAGGTCACAGATAGGTGTTATTTATGGCTACACCTTC. This translates into CASRSQIGVIYGYTF.

The chain uses TRBV10-3 and TRBJ1-3; D gene uncertain. The germline V gene encodes CDR1 ENHRY and CDR2 SYGVKD. Trimming cost V 2 bases and J 1 base, with 6 bases left between them. The CDR3 totals 14 residues. The CDR3 is CAISEGSSGNTIYF. The CDR3 nucleotides read TGTGCCATCAGTGAGGGCTCTTCTGGAAACACCATATATTTT.

The DNA for the CDR3 is TGTGCCAGCAGACTACCGGGACAGGGCTCCTACGAGCAGTACTTC. It yields the protein CASRLPGQGSYEQYF. J is TRBJ2-7 and V is TRBV6-1; 9 bases match TRBD1. The CDR3 loop spans 15 amino acids. CDR1 is MNHNS and CDR2 is SASEGT in the germline V gene. Trimming cost V 6 bases and J 0 bases; bases outside gene matches: 6.

The chain couples TRBV5-1 to TRBJ2-3, with 10 bases matching TRBD2. CDR1 and CDR2 (germline): SGHRS, YFSETQ. The CDR3 consists of 13 residues. V was clipped by 6 bases and J by 3 bases; unmatched bases: 1. The CDR3 sequence: CASKREGTDTQYF. CDR3 DNA: TGCGCCAGCAAGCGGGAGGGAACAGATACGCAGTATTTT.

The chain carries TRBV9 and TRBJ2-1; 7 nucleotides line up with TRBD2. V shed 0 bases, J shed 0 bases, and the junction held 6 bases outside the gene matches. Germline V gene lookup returns CDR1 SGDLS and CDR2 YYNGEE. This CDR3 region has 17 residues. CDR3 amino acids: CASSVATGGPSYNEQFF. In DNA, the CDR3 is TGTGCCAGCAGCGTAGCTACGGGGGGACCCTCCTACAATGAGCAGTTCTTC.

The J gene is TRBJ2-3, the V gene TRBV6-1, with TRBD1 matching 7 bases. V dropped 6 bases and J dropped 5; count of bases not matched to a gene: 8. From germline, CDR1 is MNHNS and CDR2 SASEGT. The CDR3 loop spans 14 amino acids. Written as DNA, the CDR3 is TGTGCCAGCAGGGAGACAGGGCGCGGAGATACGCAGTATTTT. It is translated as CASRETGRGDTQYF.

This chain connects TRBV14 to TRBJ2-1; D is possibly TRBD1 (6 bases). V lost 4 bases to trimming and J lost 2 bases, with 12 bases between them. Germline CDR1 is SGHDN and CDR2 is FVKESK. The CDR3 spans 15 residues. DNA for the CDR3: TGTGCCAGCAGCCTGAGGGGGTCTACCTACAATGAGCAGTTCTTC. Its translation: CASSLRGSTYNEQFF.

The V call is TRBV6-5, the J call TRBJ1-5; D is uncertain. Trimming took off 11 bases at V and 6 bases at J, with 14 bases between the two ends. The CDR3 runs 12 residues. Per the germline V gene, CDR1 is MNHEY and CDR2 is SVGAGI. CDR3 DNA: TGTGCCTCCCGGTCCGCGGGTCAGCCCCAGCATTTT. It yields the protein CASRSAGQPQHF.

The chain recombines TRBV29-1 with TRBJ2-1; possible D gene TRBD2, 5 bases. Germline CDR1 and CDR2: SQVTM and ANQGSEA. The ends were cut back, 3 bases at V and 3 bases at J, with 12 bases in the middle. The CDR3 sequence is 14 residues long. CDR3 region: CSVDSNSDYNEQFF. DNA for the CDR3: TGCAGCGTTGACTCCAATAGCGACTACAATGAGCAGTTCTTC.

This sequence joins TRBV28 and TRBJ1-1; no clear D gene. Germline CDR1 is MDHEN and CDR2 is SYDVKM. The CDR3 totals 14 residues. Trimming stripped 6 bases from V and 4 bases from J, with 15 bases between. This CDR3 reads CASSFRRGRTEAFF. As DNA, the CDR3 is TGTGCCAGCAGCTTTCGACGTGGGCGCACTGAAGCTTTCTTT.

This chain joins TRBV28 and TRBJ2-5, with D perhaps TRBD1 (6 bases). CDR3 length: 18 residues. Germline V gene data show CDR1 as MDHEN and CDR2 as SYDVKM. V was shortened by 4 bases and J by 5 bases, with 26 bases between the two germline ends. CDR3 residues: CASSSWLRQEIWRETQYF. The CDR3 bases are TGTGCCAGCAGTTCCTGGCTCCGACAGGAGATATGGAGGGAGACCCAGTACTTC.

The chain recombines TRBV28 with TRBJ1-5; 10 positions match TRBD1. The CDR3 extends over 22 amino acids. CDR1 is MDHEN and CDR2 is SYDVKM in the germline V gene. Trimming at V came to 5 bases and at J to 4 bases, leaving 26 bases not matched to a gene. The CDR3 DNA sequence: TGTGCCAGCAGTGACAGGGGGCTGATCGGGGCGAACAAAGGGAATGGGAATCAGCCCCAGCATTTT. As protein: CASSDRGLIGANKGNGNQPQHF.

The rearrangement links TRBV2 to TRBJ1-2; D remains unclear. Germline CDR1 is SNHLY and CDR2 is FYNNEI. Trimming took 7 bases from V and 2 from J, leaving 23 bases between them. The CDR3 contains 17 residues. CDR3 region: CASINRLGSRGNYGYTF. The CDR3 DNA sequence: TGTGCCAGCATTAACCGGCTGGGGAGCCGAGGGAACTATGGCTACACCTTC.

The chain recombines TRBV28 with TRBJ2-1; tentative D call: TRBD2 (6 bases). The CDR3 sequence is 17 residues long. The germline V gene has CDR1 MDHEN and CDR2 SYDVKM. Trimming shortened V by 1 base and J by 6 bases, and 19 bases separated the two germline ends. In nucleotides, the CDR3 is TGTGCCAGCAGTTTATTGGGTGGACTACGGTACCTCAATGAGCAGTTCTTC. Translation: CASSLLGGLRYLNEQFF.